The entry below gives a single TCR beta chain sequence along with its context. Its antigen is currently not known. Base qualities are not provided; no much larger clone lies one nucleotide away. This sample stems from a study of cytomegalovirus exposure and HLA in healthy donors (dated by TCRdb to the late 2010s). Study-wide context: According to an earlier analysis of 550 to 750 of the donors, about 190 million T cells yielded over 90 million unique TCR beta sequences and less than 300 Gb of sequence data. An early release that covered fewer than 750 HLA-typed donors contained approximately 300 gigabases of sequencing data and 65 million to 100 million unique TCR sequences. Of the approximately 370 genotyped donors, 65% to 90% were placed in the genetic ancestry cluster associated with self-reported Caucasian donors. The study aimed to test whether signatures of past pathogen exposure could be identified by cataloging public T cell receptors. The study used immunosequencing to profile the T cell repertoires of approximately 640 subjects and linked those repertoires to cytomegalovirus serostatus. Besides the first cohort of under 700 subjects, a separate validation cohort made up of roughly 120 different subjects was used. High-throughput TCR immunosequencing, statistical association of individual TCRs with disease status, and machine learning were combined to predict cytomegalovirus infection status. To study patterns of TCR occurrence, a later analysis re-analyzed previously published TCR beta repertoires from around 660 donors and added high-resolution HLA genotyping. Rather than drawing on any new phenotypic data, the later analysis identified candidate immune exposures from TCR beta sequences and the way those sequences occurred across donors. In an earlier analysis of 500 to 650 of the donors, high-throughput TCR beta sequencing was used to judge whether each TCR beta V gene segment behaved as functional or pseudogenic. Alongside the repertoire data, information on donor age, sex, ethnicity and CMV serostatus was compiled. A later genetic analysis used genome-wide SNP genotypes for 398 of the 666 donors, treating that subset as a discovery cohort. Every discovery cohort repertoire had been produced on one sequencing platform. HLA typing covered class I and class II loci at four-digit resolution. The number of typed donors differed by locus: about 620-630 for A, B, C, DRB1 and DQB1; approximately 540 for DQA1; 606 for DPA1; and around 490 for DPB1. Roughly five DR-DQ haplotypes were handled as single units for association and clustering because linkage in the cohort was strong. Among over 350 genotyped donors of the cohort, an average of 235,054 unique TCR beta nucleotide sequences were sequenced per donor, about a sixth of them non-productive.

General findings and caveats noted by the study authors: The classifier was reported to diagnose cytomegalovirus status with high specificity and sensitivity in both the original cohort and the validation cohort. In a later analysis, HLA-associated TCR beta chains showed more clonal expansion and lower generation probabilities than non-associated chains that were equally common. According to a later genetic analysis, donors in an Asian-associated ancestry cluster had fewer N-insertions in productive TCRs than the approximately 630-donor mean. A later analysis associated 15,000 to 20,000 TCR beta sequences with specific HLA alleles at a false discovery rate of 0.05. Because counts were too low, under 20 rarely observed V segments, including chromosome 9 orphons, were left out of the earlier analysis of 587 of the donors. The 87-base-pair reads could not distinguish some IMGT-functional V segments, including TRBV6-2 and TRBV6-3, so those segments were excluded. An association between a missense DCLRE1C variant and V-gene and J-gene trimming of TCR beta chains was found in a later genetic analysis and replicated in an independent cohort. A further reported finding was that TCR beta sequences accurately predicted the HLA-A and HLA-B alleles for most subjects in the first cohort. Linkage disequilibrium might explain the correlated functional status among segregating V segments, but an unknown experimental factor could not be ruled out. HLA typing was unavailable for some donors at each locus, so association tests used only the typed subset. In vitro tests confirmed that a few of the cytomegalovirus-associated TCR beta chains recognize cytomegalovirus antigens. A later analysis reported that several top co-occurrence clusters appeared linked to parvovirus B19, influenza, CMV and Epstein-Barr virus. Roughly uniform sequencing depth across donors was assumed in presence/absence analyses, although this assumption may not hold. The study listed 150 to 200 TCR beta chains as associated with cytomegalovirus. A cluster of highly shared sequence variants was judged likely to represent a technical artifact of the sequencing pipeline. According to a later analysis, TCR association rates differed among HLA loci, with DRB1 alleles showing the most associated TCRs and HLA-C alleles showing the fewest. Across donors, most TCR sequences were observed very rarely, whereas some public TCRs were present in many individuals. When HLA alleles, especially DR and DQ, strongly co-occurred, TCR associations were difficult to assign to individual alleles. Most CMV-associated TCR beta chains appeared to be HLA-restricted in a later analysis, and the HLA associations seemed to be driven largely by CMV exposure. In an earlier analysis of roughly 560 of the donors, most TCR beta V segments were observed in productive rearrangements about 87% or about 30% of the time, broadly matching IMGT annotations. The only immune exposure information available for the cohort was CMV serostatus. According to the authors, the approach could potentially be generalized to other disease states and immunological phenotypes. This cohort had only TCR beta chains sequenced, and the lack of alpha or paired-chain data limited which features could be detected.

In total, about 650 healthy bone marrow donors made up the cohort. All cohort members were sampled while nominally healthy, although unrecorded immune exposures were likely present. The donor tested CMV seronegative and was one of the 352 seronegative cohort members. A peripheral blood sample was collected from each donor, and TCR beta sequencing was performed on peripheral blood mononuclear cells. The Qiagen DNeasy Blood Extraction Kit was used to extract genomic DNA from the blood cell samples. CDR3 length: 17 amino acids, cysteine to phenylalanine. Solely the CDR3 DNA is kept, with 51 bases framed from the first base. CDR1 MDHEN and CDR2 SYDVKM are derived from the germline V gene. Germline trimming: 4 bases from V, 4 bases from J; junction bases outside gene matches: 9. The method was the immunoSEQ multiplex PCR assay. For the multiplex PCR, a mixture combining 60 forward primers for TCR Vbeta segments and 13 reverse primers for TCR Jbeta segments was used. The CDR3 region of rearranged TCR beta genes was amplified from genomic DNA with a multiplex PCR assay. The amplified TCR beta libraries were sequenced on the Illumina HiSeq System as 87-base-pair reads. Under the source paper's analysis protocol: A later analysis counted some 74 million unique TCR beta chains across the approximately 700 repertoires, and around 9.9 million of these chains were shared by at least two donors. A nearest-neighbor algorithm error-corrected the raw reads and collapsed the reads into unique sequences, merging closely related sequences to remove PCR and sequencing errors. CDR3 sequences were aligned to IMGT reference sequences to assign V, D and J gene segments. For a sequence to be retained, at least a six-nucleotide match to both a V gene segment and a J gene segment was required. A rearrangement counted as productive if the CDR3 had no stop codons and remained in frame with V and J, and every other rearrangement counted as non-productive. CDR3 was defined according to IMGT convention as the region running from the second conserved V-encoded cysteine to the conserved J-encoded phenylalanine. Sequences without an unambiguous match to a single V gene segment were excluded from the earlier analysis of approximately 560 of the donors. In an earlier analysis of 500 to 750 of the donors, V segments were called functional above 56.7% productive rearrangements and were called segregating when the between-donor standard deviation exceeded 5%. A statistical classification framework was built for diagnosing cytomegalovirus status from the catalog of TCR beta chain sequences. In a later analysis, TCR nucleotide sequences were compared against IMGT/GENE-DB human TR gene sequences so that V and J genes could be assigned. Using the TCRdist pipeline, a later analysis assigned CDR3 sequences along with most-parsimonious VDJ recombination scenarios. In a later analysis, every TCR beta chain was defined by the combination of its CDR3 amino acid sequence and its V-gene family, and reads without a unique V-gene family were dropped. As a way to deal with suspected cross-contamination and a sequencing artifact, a later analysis dropped hundreds of nucleotide sequences that were highly shared and had low generation probability. In a later analysis, a clonal expansion index for each public chain was calculated from normalized within-repertoire ranks of inferred template counts. Generation probabilities in a later analysis came from a VDJ recombination model fitted to out-of-frame rearrangements, and those results were checked against IGoR. In a later analysis, hypergeometric tests were used to score TCR-TCR, TCR-HLA and TCR-CMV co-occurrence, with a repertoire-size bias correction applied to TCR pairs. A later analysis estimated false discovery rates by permuting HLA or CMV assignments 20 times. In a later analysis, co-occurring TCRs were grouped using DBSCAN, with TCRdist sequence similarity added in when clustering inside HLA-allele-positive subsets. Repertoires with fewer than 30,000 or more than 120,000 public chains, plus five repertoires with anomalous nucleotide sharing, were excluded from co-occurrence clustering. Here the immuneACCESS table is served through TCRdb, limited to in-frame sequences with V and J called. Missing clones are a known gap in these copies; in checked studies unresolved V genes cover under half, and the rest lacks a known reason. That table supplies the V and J calls and clone size; D and trimming were determined from the DNA. The sample table contains more than 200,000 clones; only one count was recorded for 70% to 80% of them. Roughly 15% of the sample is in the top ten clones.

The sequence derives from a man aged 40-49 years in good health and CMV-seronegative. The chain is encoded by TRBV28 joined to TRBJ2-5; 13 of the junction bases match TRBD2. The specimen was PBMCs. The DNA sequence is given as TGTGCCAGCAGTTCCCTGGGGACTAGCGGGGAGACAGAGACCCAGTACTTC. Its protein is CASSSLGTSGETETQYF.